The 23 T cell receptor beta chains given below trace back to one sample, sequenced in a study of cytomegalovirus exposure and HLA in healthy donors (dated by TCRdb to the late 2010s). The method behind the library was the immunoSEQ multiplex PCR assay. The multiplex PCR relied on a mix of 60 forward primers for TCR Vbeta segments and 13 reverse primers for TCR Jbeta segments. Drawn from immuneACCESS, this table holds only the in-frame rearrangements with V and J called that TCRdb kept. Clones are partly lost; checked studies trace under half to an unresolved V gene and leave the rest unexplained. This sample lists 150,000 to 200,000 clones; roughly 80% were detected once. Jointly, the top ten make up roughly 1.9% of the sample. The specimen sequenced was PBMCs. Receptors originate from a female donor in good health and CMV-seronegative.

This clone was picked up a small number of times. The J gene is TRBJ1-1, the V gene TRBV2, with D perhaps matching TRBD1 (5 bases). From germline, CDR1 is SNHLY and CDR2 FYNNEI. Trimming removed 5 bases from V and 11 bases from J, with 15 bases in between. CDR3 length: 12 residues. CDR3 nucleotide sequence: TGTGCCAGCAGTAGGAGGGGTTTTGGTGCTTTCTTT. Protein product: CASSRRGFGAFF.

This clone was seen a handful of times. This sequence joins TRBV15 and TRBJ2-5; a possible D gene is TRBD1 (8 bases). The CDR3 runs 14 residues. V lost 5 bases, J lost 4 bases, and 14 bases lay in between. CDR1 and CDR2 (germline): LNHNV, YYDKDF (reference sequence). The DNA for the CDR3 is TGTGCCACCAGCGGAAACAGGGGGGGAGAGACCCAGTACTTC. Translated: CATSGNRGGETQYF.

The CDR3 DNA reads TGTGCCACCTTGCCGGGACTAGCGGCCACAGATACGCAGTATTTT. Protein sequence: CATLPGLAATDTQYF. The gene calls are TRBV15 and TRBJ2-3; TRBD2 aligns across 11 bases. The V gene's germline CDR1 is LNHNV and CDR2 YYDKDF (reference sequence). The CDR3 has 15 amino acids. V lost 8 bases to trimming and J lost 2 bases; unmatched junction nucleotides: 6.

This clone was detected only a few times. The rearrangement joins TRBV6-5 to TRBJ1-2; the D gene is possibly TRBD1 (6 bases). The V end lost 7 bases, the J end lost 4 bases, and 16 bases lay between the germline ends. The CDR3 has 14 residues. Germline CDR1 reads MNHEY; CDR2 reads SVGAGI. The CDR3 DNA reads as TGTGCCAGCACTCGGGACACCCAGACCTATGGCTACACCTTC. Protein product: CASTRDTQTYGYTF.

This rearrangement joins TRBV6-5 to TRBJ1-4; D unresolved. CDR3 length: 16 residues. The germline V and J ends were trimmed by 0 bases and 5 bases, with 13 bases remaining between them. Germline values: CDR1 MNHEY, CDR2 SVGAGI. For the CDR3, the DNA is TGTGCCAGCAGTTACTCCTACCGACCGCGGAATGAAAAACTGTTTTTT. The encoded protein is CASSYSYRPRNEKLFF.

V is TRBV11-2 and J is TRBJ2-3; 9 nucleotides agree with TRBD2. CDR3 size: 17 residues. Trimming at V came to 3 bases and at J to 0 bases, leaving 7 bases not matched to a gene. Germline CDR1 and CDR2: SGHAT and FQNNGV. The CDR3 loop is CASSFRGTSGSTDTQYF. The CDR3, as DNA: TGTGCCAGCAGCTTTCGTGGAACTAGCGGGAGCACAGATACGCAGTATTTT.

The CDR3 bases are TGTGCCTGGGAAATGGGGGGACGGGCAATCTGGGAGCTGTTTTTT. It encodes CAWEMGGRAIWELFF. The chain uses TRBV30 and TRBJ2-2; D is possibly TRBD2 (6 bases). V was clipped by 5 bases and J by 9 bases, with 22 bases between them. The germline gives CDR1 GTSNPN, CDR2 SVGIG (reference sequence). The CDR3 covers 15 residues.

The V call is TRBV5-1, the J call TRBJ2-1; perhaps TRBD1 as D (6 bases). The CDR3 runs 16 residues. CDR1 and CDR2 from the germline V gene are SGHRS and YFSETQ. The germline V and J ends were trimmed by 2 bases and 3 bases, with 15 bases remaining between them. CDR3 sequence reads: CASSLTGQTHYNEQFF. CDR3 sequence (DNA): TGCGCCAGCAGCTTAACCGGACAGACCCACTACAATGAGCAGTTCTTC. Complete variable domain (other parts from reference TRBV5-1 and TRBJ2-1): KAGVTQTPRYLIKTRGQQVTLSCSPISGHRSVSWYQQTPGQGLQFLFEYFSETQRNKGNFPGRFSGRQFSNSRSEMNVSTLELGDSALYLCASSLTGQTHYNEQFFGPGTRLTVL.

This rearrangement joins TRBV7-3 to TRBJ1-2, with 10 nucleotides matching TRBD1. J was trimmed by 6 bases and V by 3 bases; bases with no gene match: 1. CDR3 length: 13 residues. Germline V gene sequence: CDR1 SGHTA, CDR2 FQGTGA. For the CDR3, the DNA is TGTGCCAGCAGCTTCGGACAGGGGGATGGCTACACCTTC. Its translation is CASSFGQGDGYTF.

This chain links TRBV5-1 with TRBJ2-3; 10 positions agree with TRBD2. Trimming cost V 0 bases and J 4 bases; bases outside gene matches: 2. Germline-derived CDR1 and CDR2 are SGHRS and YFSETQ. CDR3 length equals 15 residues. The CDR3 loop is CASSLGTSGPDTQYF. CDR3 coding DNA: TGCGCCAGCAGCTTGGGGACTAGCGGCCCAGATACGCAGTATTTT.

This clone was found once. The J gene is TRBJ1-5, the V gene TRBV11-2; perhaps TRBD1 as D (5 bases). Trimming stripped 0 bases from V and 5 bases from J, with 5 bases between. The CDR3 sequence is 13 residues long. From germline, CDR1 is SGHAT and CDR2 FQNNGV. The CDR3 region has the DNA TGTGCCAGCAGCTTAGAAGGGGATCAGCCCCAGCATTTT. It yields the protein CASSLEGDQPQHF.

This clone was seen once. The rearrangement joins TRBV7-9 to TRBJ1-2, with TRBD1 identical over 7 bases. Germline-derived CDR1 and CDR2 are SEHNR and FQNEAQ (reference sequence). The CDR3 is 14 residues long. Trimming took 3 bases from V and 6 from J; bases not matched to a gene: 7. CDR3 protein: CASSFRRGIDGYTF. CDR3 sequence (DNA): TGTGCCAGCAGCTTCCGCAGGGGGATCGATGGCTACACCTTC.

This chain connects TRBV5-1 to TRBJ2-1; the match to TRBD1 covers 8 bases. Germline lookup yields CDR1 SGHRS and CDR2 YFSETQ. The V and J ends lost 5 bases and 5 bases, in that order; junction bases with no gene match: 15. The CDR3 is made up of 17 amino acids. CDR3 DNA sequence: TGCGCCAGCAGTTCCTCCAGGGGGCGCGGAAACCACAATGAGCAGTTCTTC. Amino acid sequence: CASSSSRGRGNHNEQFF.

The chain recombines TRBV9 with TRBJ2-3, with D tentatively TRBD2 (6 bases). The CDR3 is 15 amino acids. V lost 0 bases and J lost 0, with 8 bases in between. Germline V gene data show CDR1 as SGDLS and CDR2 as YYNGEE. CDR3 protein: CASSVERVSTDTQYF. CDR3 sequence (DNA): TGTGCCAGCAGCGTAGAGCGGGTTAGCACAGATACGCAGTATTTT.

The V gene is TRBV10-3, the J gene TRBJ2-7, with TRBD2 as a possible D gene (6 bases). Trimming removed 3 bases from V and 3 bases from J, with 15 bases in between. Germline values: CDR1 ENHRY, CDR2 SYGVKD. The CDR3 loop spans 15 amino acids. CDR3 in DNA: TGTGCCATCAGTGACTCCGGGACTGTCTTCTACGAGCAGTACTTC. Encoded protein: CAISDSGTVFYEQYF.

The CDR3 sequence: CSLREYNEQFF. In DNA, the CDR3 is TGCAGTTTGCGGGAGTACAATGAGCAGTTCTTC. V usage is TRBV20-1 and J usage is TRBJ2-1, with 7 bases aligning to TRBD2. The CDR3 contains 11 residues. Trimming took 8 bases from V and 4 from J; bases not matched to a gene: 2. The germline V gene encodes CDR1 DFQATT and CDR2 SNEGSKA (reference sequence).

The V gene is TRBV25-1, the J gene TRBJ2-7, with TRBD1 matching 11 bases. Trimming removed 7 bases from V and 5 bases from J; junction bases left unmatched: 4. CDR1 and CDR2 from the germline V gene are MGHDK and SYGVNS. The CDR3 spans 13 residues. CDR3 region: CASTRTGGNEQYF. The CDR3 nucleotides read TGTGCCAGCACTAGGACAGGGGGCAACGAGCAGTACTTC.

The chain recombines TRBV29-1 with TRBJ1-1; tentatively, D is TRBD1 (6 bases). The V gene lost 2 bases and the J gene lost 2 bases, with 12 bases spanning the gap. The CDR3 spans 14 residues. Per germline, CDR1 SQVTM and CDR2 ANQGSEA. The CDR3 region is CSVEMGGANTEAFF. The CDR3 DNA is TGCAGCGTTGAAATGGGGGGGGCCAACACTGAAGCTTTCTTT.

The chain has TRBV5-1 and TRBJ2-7, with D hard to call. Germline CDR1 and CDR2: SGHRS and YFSETQ. V was cut by 4 bases and J by 0 bases, with 11 bases left in between. The CDR3 runs 14 residues. This CDR3 reads CASSPTASSYEQYF. For the CDR3, the DNA is TGCGCCAGCAGCCCAACAGCAAGCTCCTACGAGCAGTACTTC. The whole variable domain, filled in from reference TRBV5-1 and TRBJ2-7, reads KAGVTQTPRYLIKTRGQQVTLSCSPISGHRSVSWYQQTPGQGLQFLFEYFSETQRNKGNFPGRFSGRQFSNSRSEMNVSTLELGDSALYLCASSPTASSYEQYFGPGTRLTVT.

This clone was seen once. The chain has TRBV29-1 and TRBJ1-2; TRBD1 is a possible D gene (6 bases). Germline-derived CDR1 and CDR2 are SQVTM and ANQGSEA. V was trimmed by 6 bases and J by 7 bases, leaving 24 bases between them. The length of the CDR3 is 15 residues. The CDR3 bases are TGCAGCGTCGTCCCCTTTGGGGGGGCGGCCCCTGGCTACACCTTC. Protein product: CSVVPFGGAAPGYTF.

This clone was observed a few times. V is TRBV19 and J is TRBJ2-2; 7 nucleotides line up with TRBD2. Germline CDR1 reads LNHDA; CDR2 reads SQIVND (reference sequence). V shed 0 bases, J shed 5 bases, and the junction held 0 bases outside the gene matches. The CDR3 contains 14 residues. CDR3 in DNA: TGTGCCAGTAGTATAGATAGCGGGACCGGGGAGCTGTTTTTT. Protein sequence: CASSIDSGTGELFF.

The chain links TRBV5-4 to TRBJ2-7, with 8 bases aligning to TRBD1. The germline V gene has CDR1 SGHNT and CDR2 YYREEE (reference sequence). The J segment lost 3 bases and the V segment lost 3 bases, leaving 5 bases of the junction unmatched. The CDR3 length is 14 residues. This CDR3 reads CASSYGTGGYEQYF. The CDR3 coding sequence is TGTGCCAGCAGCTACGGGACAGGAGGCTACGAGCAGTACTTC.

The genes are TRBV12-5 and TRBJ1-4; 7 bases match TRBD1. CDR3 length equals 15 residues. Germline V gene lookup returns CDR1 LGHNT and CDR2 FRNRAP. The V segment lost 6 bases and the J segment 4 bases; nucleotides outside the gene matches: 8. This CDR3 reads CASGGDSHDNEKLFF. The CDR3 DNA follows: TGTGCTAGTGGCGGGGACAGCCACGATAATGAAAAACTGTTTTTT.